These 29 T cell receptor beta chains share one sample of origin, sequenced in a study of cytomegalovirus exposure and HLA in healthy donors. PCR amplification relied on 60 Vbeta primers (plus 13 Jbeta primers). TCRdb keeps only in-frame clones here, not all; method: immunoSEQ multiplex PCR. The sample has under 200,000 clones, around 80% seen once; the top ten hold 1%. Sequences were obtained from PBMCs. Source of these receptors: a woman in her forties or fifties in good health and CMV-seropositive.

The CDR3 DNA sequence: TGTGCCAGCGGGACGGACAGGGTCGTTAAAGGGGAGCTGTTTTTT. As protein: CASGTDRVVKGELFF. The chain employs TRBV6-5 and TRBJ2-2, with 8 bases aligning to TRBD1. The V and J ends lost 8 bases and 8 bases, in that order; junction bases with no gene match: 13. The CDR3 covers 15 residues. Germline V lookup: CDR1 MNHEY, CDR2 SVGAGI.

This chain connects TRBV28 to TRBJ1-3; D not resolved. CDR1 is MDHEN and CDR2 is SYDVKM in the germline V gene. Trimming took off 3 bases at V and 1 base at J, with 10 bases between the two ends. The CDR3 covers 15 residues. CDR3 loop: CASSFGGKSGNTIYF. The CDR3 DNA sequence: TGTGCCAGCAGTTTTGGAGGGAAGTCTGGAAACACCATATATTTT.

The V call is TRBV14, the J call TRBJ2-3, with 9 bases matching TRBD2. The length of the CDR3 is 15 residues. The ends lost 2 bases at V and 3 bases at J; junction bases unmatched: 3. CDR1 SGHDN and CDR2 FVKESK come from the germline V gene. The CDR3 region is CASSQWGLATDTQYF. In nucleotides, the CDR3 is TGTGCCAGCAGCCAATGGGGACTAGCAACAGATACGCAGTATTTT.

CDR3 sequence reads: CASSLGSGVGEKLFF. The CDR3 bases are TGTGCCAGCAGTTTGGGTTCGGGAGTTGGGGAAAAACTGTTTTTT. This chain connects TRBV28 to TRBJ1-4; no firm D call. The CDR3 has 15 residues. Germline V gene lookup returns CDR1 MDHEN and CDR2 SYDVKM. The V gene lost 3 bases and the J gene lost 8 bases, with 16 bases spanning the gap.

As DNA, the CDR3 is TGTGCCAGCAGCTTAACTACAGGGACAGATACGCAGTATTTT. This codes for CASSLTTGTDTQYF. The rearrangement uses TRBV11-2 and TRBJ2-3, with D perhaps matching TRBD1 (6 bases). Germline V lookup: CDR1 SGHAT, CDR2 FQNNGV. Trimming shortened V by 2 bases and J by 3 bases, and 9 bases separated the two germline ends. The length of the CDR3 is 14 residues.

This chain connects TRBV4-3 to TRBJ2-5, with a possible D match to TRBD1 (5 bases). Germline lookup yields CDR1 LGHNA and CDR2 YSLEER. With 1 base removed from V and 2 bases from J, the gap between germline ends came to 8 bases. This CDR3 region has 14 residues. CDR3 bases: TGCGCCAGCAGCCAAGGTTCAGGGCAAGAGACCCAGTACTTC. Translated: CASSQGSGQETQYF.

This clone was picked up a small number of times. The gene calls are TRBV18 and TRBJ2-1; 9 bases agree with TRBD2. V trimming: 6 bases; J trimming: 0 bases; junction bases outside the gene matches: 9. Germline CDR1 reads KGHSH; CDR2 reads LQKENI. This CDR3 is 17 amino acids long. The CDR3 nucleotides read TGTGCCAGCTCCCGGGCTAGCGGGACCAGCTCCTACAATGAGCAGTTCTTC. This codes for CASSRASGTSSYNEQFF.

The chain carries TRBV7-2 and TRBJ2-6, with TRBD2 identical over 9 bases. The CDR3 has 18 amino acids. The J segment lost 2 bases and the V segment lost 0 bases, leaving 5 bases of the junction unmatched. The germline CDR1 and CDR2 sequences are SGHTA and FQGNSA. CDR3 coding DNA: TGTGCCAGCAGCTTAGCGATCTTAGCGGGAGCTGGGGCCAACGTCCTGACTTTC. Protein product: CASSLAILAGAGANVLTF.

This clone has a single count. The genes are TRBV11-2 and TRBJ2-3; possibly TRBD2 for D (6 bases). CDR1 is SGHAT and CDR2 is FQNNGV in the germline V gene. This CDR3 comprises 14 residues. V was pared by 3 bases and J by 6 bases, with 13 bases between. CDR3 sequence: CASSFQTRKDTQYF. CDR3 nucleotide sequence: TGTGCCAGCAGCTTCCAGACTAGAAAGGATACGCAGTATTTT.

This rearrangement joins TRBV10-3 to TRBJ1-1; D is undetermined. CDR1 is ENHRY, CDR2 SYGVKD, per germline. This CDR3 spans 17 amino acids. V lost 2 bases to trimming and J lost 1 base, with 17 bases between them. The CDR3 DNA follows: TGTGCCATCAGTGAGCCGCGATCTCACCCGCGGAACACTGAAGCTTTCTTT. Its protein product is CAISEPRSHPRNTEAFF.

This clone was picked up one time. CDR3 nucleotide sequence: TGCGCCACCGAGGGCCGCTACGAGCAGTACTTC. The encoded protein is CATEGRYEQYF. This chain connects TRBV10-1 to TRBJ2-7; D is possibly TRBD2 (5 bases). The V end was cut by 10 bases, the J end by 3 bases, with 10 bases between. Germline CDR1 and CDR2: WNHNN and SYGVQD (reference sequence). The CDR3 has 11 residues.

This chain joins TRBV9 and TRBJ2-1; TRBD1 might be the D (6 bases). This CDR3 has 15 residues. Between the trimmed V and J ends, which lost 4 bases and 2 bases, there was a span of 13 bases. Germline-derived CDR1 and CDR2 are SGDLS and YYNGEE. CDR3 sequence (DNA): TGTGCCAGCAGCCCAGAGGGGGTCACCTACAATGAGCAGTTCTTC. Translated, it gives CASSPEGVTYNEQFF.

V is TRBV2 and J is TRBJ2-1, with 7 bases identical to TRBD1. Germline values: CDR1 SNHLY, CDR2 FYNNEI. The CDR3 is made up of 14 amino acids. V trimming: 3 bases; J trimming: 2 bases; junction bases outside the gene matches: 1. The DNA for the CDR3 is TGTGCCAGCAGTGACCAGGGGGCCTACAATGAGCAGTTCTTC. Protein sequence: CASSDQGAYNEQFF.

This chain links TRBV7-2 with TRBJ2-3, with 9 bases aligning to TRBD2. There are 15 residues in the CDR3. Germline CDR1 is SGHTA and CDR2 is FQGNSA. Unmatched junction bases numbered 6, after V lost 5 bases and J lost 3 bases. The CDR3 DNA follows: TGTGCCAGCAGCGCACAGCGGGGGGTTACAGATACGCAGTATTTT. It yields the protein CASSAQRGVTDTQYF.

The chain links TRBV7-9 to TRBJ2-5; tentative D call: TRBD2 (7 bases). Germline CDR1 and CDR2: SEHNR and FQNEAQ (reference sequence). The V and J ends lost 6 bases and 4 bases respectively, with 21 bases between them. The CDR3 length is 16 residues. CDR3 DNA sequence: TGTGCCAGCAGGTTCCAGGGGACTAAGCCTGGAGAGACCCAGTACTTC. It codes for CASRFQGTKPGETQYF.

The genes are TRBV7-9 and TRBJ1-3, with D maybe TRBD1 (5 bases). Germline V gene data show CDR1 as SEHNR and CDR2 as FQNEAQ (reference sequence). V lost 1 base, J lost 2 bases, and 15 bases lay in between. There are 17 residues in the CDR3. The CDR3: CASSLVSSGKTGNTIYF. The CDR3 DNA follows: TGTGCCAGCAGCTTAGTTTCCTCAGGGAAGACTGGAAACACCATATATTTT.

The CDR3 DNA reads TGTGCCAGCAGCTTGGCCGGGACAGGAGGTTACGAGCAGTACTTC. Protein sequence: CASSLAGTGGYEQYF. This chain connects TRBV5-5 to TRBJ2-7, with 8 bases that match TRBD1. CDR1 and CDR2 (germline): SGHKS, YYEKEE (reference sequence). The CDR3 length is 15 residues. J gave up 4 bases and V 0 bases, and 6 bases lay outside the gene matches.

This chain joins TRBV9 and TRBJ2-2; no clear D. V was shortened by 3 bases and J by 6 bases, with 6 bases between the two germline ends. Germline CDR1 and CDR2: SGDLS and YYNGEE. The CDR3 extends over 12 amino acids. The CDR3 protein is CASSARAGELFF. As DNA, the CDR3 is TGTGCCAGCAGCGCAAGAGCCGGGGAGCTGTTTTTT.

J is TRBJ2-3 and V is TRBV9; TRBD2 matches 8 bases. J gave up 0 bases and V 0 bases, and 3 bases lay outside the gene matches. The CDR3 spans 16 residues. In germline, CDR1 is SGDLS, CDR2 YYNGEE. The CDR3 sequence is CASSVAASGSTDTQYF. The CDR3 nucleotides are TGTGCCAGCAGCGTAGCGGCTAGCGGGAGCACAGATACGCAGTATTTT. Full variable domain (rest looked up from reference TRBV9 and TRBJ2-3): DSGVTQTPKHLITATGQRVTLRCSPRSGDLSVYWYQQSLDQGLQFLIQYYNGEERAKGNILERFSAQQFPDLHSELNLSSLELGDSALYFCASSVAASGSTDTQYFGPGTRLTVL.

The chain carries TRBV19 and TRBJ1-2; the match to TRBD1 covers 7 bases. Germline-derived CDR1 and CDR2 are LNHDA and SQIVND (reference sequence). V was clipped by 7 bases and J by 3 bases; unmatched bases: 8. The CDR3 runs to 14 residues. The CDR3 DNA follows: TGTGCCAGTATCCCTTCCGACAGGGACTATGGCTACACCTTC. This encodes CASIPSDRDYGYTF.

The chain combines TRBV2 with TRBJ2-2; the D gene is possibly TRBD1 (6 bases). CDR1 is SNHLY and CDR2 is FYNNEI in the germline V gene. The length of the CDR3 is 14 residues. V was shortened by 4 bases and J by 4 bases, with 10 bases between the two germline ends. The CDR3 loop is CASSVTGSTGELFF. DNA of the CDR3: TGTGCCAGCAGTGTGACAGGCTCCACCGGGGAGCTGTTTTTT.

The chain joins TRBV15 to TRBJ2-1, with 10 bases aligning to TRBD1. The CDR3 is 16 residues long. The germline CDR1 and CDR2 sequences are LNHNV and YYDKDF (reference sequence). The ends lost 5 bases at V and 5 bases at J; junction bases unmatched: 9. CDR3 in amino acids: CATSEPGTGDDNEQFF. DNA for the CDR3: TGTGCCACCAGCGAACCCGGGACAGGGGATGACAATGAGCAGTTCTTC.

The CDR3 bases are TGTGCCAGCAGCCCCCGGCAGGGGAACACTGAAGCTTTCTTT. It specifies CASSPRQGNTEAFF. The chain links TRBV9 to TRBJ1-1; TRBD1 might be the D (5 bases). CDR3 length: 14 amino acids. The germline gives CDR1 SGDLS, CDR2 YYNGEE. V was trimmed by 4 bases and J by 1 base, leaving 11 bases between them. Full variable domain (rest looked up from reference TRBV9 and TRBJ1-1): DSGVTQTPKHLITATGQRVTLRCSPRSGDLSVYWYQQSLDQGLQFLIQYYNGEERAKGNILERFSAQQFPDLHSELNLSSLELGDSALYFCASSPRQGNTEAFFGQGTRLTVV.

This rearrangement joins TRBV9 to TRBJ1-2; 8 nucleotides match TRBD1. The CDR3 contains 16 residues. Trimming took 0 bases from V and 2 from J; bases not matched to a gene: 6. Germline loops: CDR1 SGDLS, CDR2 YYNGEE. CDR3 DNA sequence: TGTGCCAGCAGCGTAGAGGCAGGGGGCTCGAACTATGGCTACACCTTC. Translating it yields CASSVEAGGSNYGYTF.

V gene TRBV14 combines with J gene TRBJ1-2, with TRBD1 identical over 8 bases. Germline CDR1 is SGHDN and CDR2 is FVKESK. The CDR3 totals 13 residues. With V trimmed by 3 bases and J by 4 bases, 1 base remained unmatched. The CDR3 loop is CASSQGTGYGYTF. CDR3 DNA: TGTGCCAGCAGCCAGGGGACAGGCTATGGCTACACCTTC.

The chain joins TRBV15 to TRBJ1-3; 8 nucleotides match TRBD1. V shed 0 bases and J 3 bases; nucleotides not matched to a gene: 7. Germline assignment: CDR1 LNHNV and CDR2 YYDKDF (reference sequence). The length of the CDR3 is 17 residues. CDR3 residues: CATSRDRQGWGGNTIYF. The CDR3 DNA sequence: TGTGCCACCAGCAGAGATCGACAGGGGTGGGGTGGAAACACCATATATTTT.

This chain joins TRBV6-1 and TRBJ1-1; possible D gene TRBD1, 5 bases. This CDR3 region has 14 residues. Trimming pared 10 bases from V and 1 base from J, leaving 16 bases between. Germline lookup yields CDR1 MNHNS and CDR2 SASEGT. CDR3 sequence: CATREGRANTEAFF. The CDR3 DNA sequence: TGTGCCACCAGGGAAGGGCGGGCGAACACTGAAGCTTTCTTT.

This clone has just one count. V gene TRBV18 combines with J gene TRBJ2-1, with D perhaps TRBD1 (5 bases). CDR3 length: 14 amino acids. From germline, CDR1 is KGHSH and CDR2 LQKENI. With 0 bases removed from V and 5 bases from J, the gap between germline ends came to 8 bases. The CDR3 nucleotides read TGTGCCAGCTCACCACCGGGGCACCACAATGAGCAGTTCTTC. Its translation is CASSPPGHHNEQFF. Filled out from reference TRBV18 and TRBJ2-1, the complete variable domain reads NAGVMQNPRHLVRRRGQEARLRCSPMKGHSHVYWYRQLPEEGLKFMVYLQKENIIDESGMPKERFSAEFPKEGPSILRIQQVVRGDSAAYFCASSPPGHHNEQFFGPGTRLTVL.

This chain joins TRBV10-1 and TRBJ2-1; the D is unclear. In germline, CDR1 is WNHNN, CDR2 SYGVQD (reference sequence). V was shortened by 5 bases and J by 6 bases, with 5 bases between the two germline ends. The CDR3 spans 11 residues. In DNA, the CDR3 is TGCGCCAGCAGTTTAGTCAATGAGCAGTTCTTC. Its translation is CASSLVNEQFF.